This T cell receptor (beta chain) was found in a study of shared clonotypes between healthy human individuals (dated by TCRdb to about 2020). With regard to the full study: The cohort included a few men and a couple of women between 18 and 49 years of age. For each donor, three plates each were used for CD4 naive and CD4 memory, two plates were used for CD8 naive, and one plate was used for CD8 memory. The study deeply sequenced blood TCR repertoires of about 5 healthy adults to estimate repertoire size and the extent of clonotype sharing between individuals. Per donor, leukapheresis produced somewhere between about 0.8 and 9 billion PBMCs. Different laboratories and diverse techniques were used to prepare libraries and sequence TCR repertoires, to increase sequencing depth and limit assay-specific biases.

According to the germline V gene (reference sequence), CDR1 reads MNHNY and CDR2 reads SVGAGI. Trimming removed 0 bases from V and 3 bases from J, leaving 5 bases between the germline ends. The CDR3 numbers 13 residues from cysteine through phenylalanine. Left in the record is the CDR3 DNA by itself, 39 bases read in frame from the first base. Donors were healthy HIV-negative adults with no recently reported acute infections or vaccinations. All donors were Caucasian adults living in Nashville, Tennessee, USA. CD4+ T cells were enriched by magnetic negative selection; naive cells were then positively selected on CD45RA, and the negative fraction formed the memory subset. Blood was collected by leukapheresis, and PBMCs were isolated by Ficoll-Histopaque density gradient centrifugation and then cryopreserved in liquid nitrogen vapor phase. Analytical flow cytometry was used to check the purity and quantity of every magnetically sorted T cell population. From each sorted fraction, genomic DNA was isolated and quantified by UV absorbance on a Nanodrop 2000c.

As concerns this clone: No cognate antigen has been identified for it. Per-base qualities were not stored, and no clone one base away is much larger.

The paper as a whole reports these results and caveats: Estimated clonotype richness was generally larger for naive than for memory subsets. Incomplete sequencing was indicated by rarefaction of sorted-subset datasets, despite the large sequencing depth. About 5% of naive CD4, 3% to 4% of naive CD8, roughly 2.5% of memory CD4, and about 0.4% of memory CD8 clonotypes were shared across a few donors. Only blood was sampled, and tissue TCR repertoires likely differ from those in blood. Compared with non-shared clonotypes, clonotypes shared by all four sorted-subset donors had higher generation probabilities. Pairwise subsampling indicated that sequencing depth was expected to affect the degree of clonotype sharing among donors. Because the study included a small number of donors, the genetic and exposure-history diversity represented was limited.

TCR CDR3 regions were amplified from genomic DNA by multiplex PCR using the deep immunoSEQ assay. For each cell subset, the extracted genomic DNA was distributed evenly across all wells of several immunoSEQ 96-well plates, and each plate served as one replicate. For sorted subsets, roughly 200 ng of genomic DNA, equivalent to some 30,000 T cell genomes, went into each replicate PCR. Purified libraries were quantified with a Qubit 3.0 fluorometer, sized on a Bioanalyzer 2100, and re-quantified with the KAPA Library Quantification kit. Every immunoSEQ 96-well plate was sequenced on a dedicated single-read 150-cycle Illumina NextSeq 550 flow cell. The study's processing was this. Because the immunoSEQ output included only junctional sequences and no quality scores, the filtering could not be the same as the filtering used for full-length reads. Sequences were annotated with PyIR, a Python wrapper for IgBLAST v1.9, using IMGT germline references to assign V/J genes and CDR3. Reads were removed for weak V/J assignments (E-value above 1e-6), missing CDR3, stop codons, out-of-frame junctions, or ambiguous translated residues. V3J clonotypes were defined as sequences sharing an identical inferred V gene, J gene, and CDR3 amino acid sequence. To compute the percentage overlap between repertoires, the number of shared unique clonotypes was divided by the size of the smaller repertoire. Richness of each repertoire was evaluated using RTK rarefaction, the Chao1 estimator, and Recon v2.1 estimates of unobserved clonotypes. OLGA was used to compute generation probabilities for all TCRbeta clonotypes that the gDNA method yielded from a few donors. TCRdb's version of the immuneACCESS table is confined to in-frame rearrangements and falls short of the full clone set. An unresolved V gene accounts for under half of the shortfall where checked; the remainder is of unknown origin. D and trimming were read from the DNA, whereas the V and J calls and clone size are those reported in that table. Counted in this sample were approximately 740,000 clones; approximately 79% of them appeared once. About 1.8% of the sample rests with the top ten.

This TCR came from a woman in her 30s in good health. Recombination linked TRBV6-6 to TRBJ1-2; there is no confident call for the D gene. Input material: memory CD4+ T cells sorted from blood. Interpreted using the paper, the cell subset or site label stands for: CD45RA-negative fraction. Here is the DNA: TGTGCCAGCAGTTACTCGGCCGACTATGGCTACACCTTC. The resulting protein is CASSYSADYGYTF.